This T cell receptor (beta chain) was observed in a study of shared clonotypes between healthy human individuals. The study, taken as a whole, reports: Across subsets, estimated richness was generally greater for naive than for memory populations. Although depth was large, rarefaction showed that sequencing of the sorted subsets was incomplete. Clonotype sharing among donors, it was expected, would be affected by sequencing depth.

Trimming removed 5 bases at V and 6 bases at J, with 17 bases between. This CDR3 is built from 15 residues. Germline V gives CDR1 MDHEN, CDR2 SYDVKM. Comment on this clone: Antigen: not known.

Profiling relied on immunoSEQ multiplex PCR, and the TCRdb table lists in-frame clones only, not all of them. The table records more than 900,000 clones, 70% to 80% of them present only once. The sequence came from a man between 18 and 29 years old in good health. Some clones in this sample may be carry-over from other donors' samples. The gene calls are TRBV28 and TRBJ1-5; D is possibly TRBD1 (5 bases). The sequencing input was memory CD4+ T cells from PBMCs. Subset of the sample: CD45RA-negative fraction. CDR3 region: CASSPPGGGVQPQHF. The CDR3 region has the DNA TGTGCCAGCAGTCCTCCCGGGGGAGGGGTTCAGCCCCAGCATTTT. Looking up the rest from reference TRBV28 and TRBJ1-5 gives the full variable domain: DVKVTQSSRYLVKRTGEKVFLECVQDMDHENMFWYRQDPGLGLRLIYFSYDVKMKEKGDIPEGYSVSREKKERFSLILESASTNQTSMYLCASSPPGGGVQPQHFGDGTRLSIL.